A selection of T cell receptor beta chains follows, all from one sample in a study of T cells after yellow fever vaccination. MiXCR, run by TCRdb on the 5' RACE reads, gives a single entry per CDR3 protein. The table lists 450,000 to 550,000 distinct CDR3 sequences, 20% to 25% of them singletons. The sequencing used PBMCs, collected approximately 20 days after the first yellow fever vaccination. All receptors derive from a man younger than 30 who received the YFV17D yellow fever vaccine. Each CDR3 is given with its conserved first and last residue. A D gene is named only where the DNA matches it firmly. Clone size is shown for a subset of rows, as once, few, many or a class of expanded clone.

V	size	J	D	CDR3	DNA
TRBV11-1	few	TRBJ2-1	NA	CASSLEALGRGAEGNEQFF	TGTGCCAGCAGCTTAGAGGCTTTGGGGCGGGGTGCCGAGGGGAATGAGCAGTTCTTC
TRBV12-3/TRBV12-4	NA	TRBJ1-4	NA	CASAINSGFIEKLFF	TGTGCCAGCGCCATTAACAGCGGGTTTATTGAAAAACTGTTTTTT
TRBV20-1	few	TRBJ2-7	TRBD2	CSASRTSGSYEQYF	TGCAGTGCAAGCCGGACTAGCGGCTCCTACGAGCAGTACTTC
TRBV5-6	NA	TRBJ2-1	NA	CASSLVRGATFEQFF	TGTGCCAGCAGCTTGGTCAGGGGGGCTACATTTGAGCAGTTCTTC
TRBV28	few	TRBJ2-2	NA	CASSLLTGFRAGELFF	TGTGCCAGCAGTTTATTGACGGGATTCCGGGCCGGGGAGCTGTTTTTT
TRBV3-1	NA	TRBJ1-1	TRBD1	CASSLRQGAGEAFF	TGTGCCAGCAGCCTCCGTCAGGGGGCTGGTGAAGCTTTCTTT
TRBV27	many	TRBJ1-5	NA	CASSLSGGQPQHF	TGTGCCAGCAGTTTATCAGGGGGTCAGCCCCAGCATTTT
TRBV30	NA	TRBJ2-5	NA	CAWSPGTLGDTTQYF	TGTGCCTGGAGCCCAGGGACCCTGGGAGATACGACCCAGTACTTC
TRBV4-1	NA	TRBJ1-5	TRBD1	CASSQVKDRRQPPHF	TGCGCCAGCAGCCAAGTAAAGGACAGGAGGCAGCCCCCGCATTTT
TRBV11-2	NA	TRBJ1-4	NA	CASSLVFGTPTNEKLFF	TGTGCCAGCAGCTTAGTCTTTGGGACCCCAACTAATGAAAAACTGTTTTTT
TRBV4-3	few	TRBJ2-7	NA	CASSQERGQSYEQYF	TGCGCCAGCAGCCAGGAGCGTGGACAGTCCTACGAGCAGTACTTC
TRBV7-9	NA	TRBJ2-2	NA	CASSSYAGTSRVFF	TGTGCCAGCAGCTCCTATGCCGGGACCTCTAGGGTGTTTTTT
TRBV20-1	NA	TRBJ2-3	NA	CSADGGGAITDTQYF	TGCAGTGCTGATGGAGGAGGGGCCATCACAGATACGCAGTATTTT
TRBV9	NA	TRBJ1-2	TRBD1	CASSVGTGRSGYTF	TGTGCCAGCAGCGTCGGGACAGGGCGTAGTGGCTACACCTTC
TRBV7-9	many	TRBJ2-7	NA	CASSLTYEQYF	TGTGCCAGCAGCTTAACCTACGAGCAGTACTTC
TRBV6-1	NA	TRBJ2-7	NA	CAAQGNYEQYF	TGTGCCGCTCAGGGAAACTACGAGCAGTACTTC
TRBV9	NA	TRBJ2-4	NA	CASSVGVLALDIQYF	TGTGCCAGCAGCGTAGGTGTACTAGCATTAGACATTCAGTACTTC
TRBV24-1	few	TRBJ2-6	NA	CATSAGLKKEGANVLTF	TGTGCCACCAGTGCGGGGCTTAAAAAAGAGGGGGCCAACGTCCTGACTTTC
TRBV7-3	NA	TRBJ2-2	NA	CASSYTGTRTGELFF	TGTGCCAGCAGCTACACCGGGACACGCACCGGGGAGCTGTTTTTT
TRBV12-3/TRBV12-4	NA	TRBJ1-2	TRBD1	CASSFPDRRLGGYTF	TGTGCCAGCAGTTTTCCGGACAGGAGGCTTGGTGGCTACACCTTC
TRBV28	NA	TRBJ2-7	TRBD1	CASIPGQAVEQYF	TGTGCCAGCATCCCGGGACAGGCAGTCGAGCAGTACTTC
TRBV29-1	NA	TRBJ2-5	NA	CSVFPLLQETQYF	TGCAGCGTATTTCCCCTACTTCAAGAGACCCAGTACTTC
TRBV4-3	NA	TRBJ2-1	TRBD2	CASSQDTSGSGGENEQFF	TGCGCCAGCAGCCAAGATACGTCGGGCAGCGGGGGGGAAAATGAGCAGTTCTTC
TRBV7-7	NA	TRBJ2-5	NA	CASSPGASVETQYF	TGTGCCAGCAGTCCTGGGGCTAGCGTGGAGACCCAGTACTTC
TRBV29-1	few	TRBJ2-3	NA	CSVAEDTDTQYF	TGCAGCGTAGCGGAAGACACAGATACGCAGTATTTT
TRBV7-9	few	TRBJ2-3	TRBD1	CASSPPQGTGGADTQYF	TGTGCCAGCAGCCCCCCTCAGGGGACAGGGGGAGCAGATACGCAGTATTTT
TRBV4-2	few	TRBJ2-1	NA	CASSQDWAMEQFF	TGTGCCAGCAGCCAAGACTGGGCCATGGAGCAGTTCTTC
TRBV29-1	NA	TRBJ2-5	TRBD2	CSVDRGGLETQYF	TGCAGCGTTGACCGCGGGGGTCTAGAGACCCAGTACTTC
TRBV5-1	few	TRBJ2-7	TRBD2	CASSLAPAGGSAYEQYF	TGCGCCAGCAGCTTGGCACCCGCGGGGGGCTCCGCCTACGAGCAGTACTTC
TRBV27	many	TRBJ2-5	NA	CASSSRTEETQYF	TGTGCCAGCAGTTCCCGGACAGAAGAGACCCAGTACTTC
TRBV4-3	few	TRBJ2-7	NA	CASGQRNGESYEQYF	TGCGCCAGCGGCCAACGCAACGGGGAATCCTACGAGCAGTACTTC
TRBV28	NA	TRBJ2-1	NA	CASSLLAGAHNEQFF	TGTGCCAGCAGTTTACTTGCGGGGGCCCACAATGAGCAGTTCTTC
TRBV19	many	TRBJ1-1	NA	CASSQSVSAEAFF	TGTGCCAGTAGTCAGTCTGTGAGCGCTGAAGCTTTCTTT
TRBV7-3	NA	TRBJ2-5	NA	CASSPGPPAETQYF	TGTGCCAGCAGCCCGGGTCCACCAGCGGAGACCCAGTACTTC
TRBV5-8	NA	TRBJ2-1	TRBD2	CASSSIRDYHNEQFF	TGTGCCAGCAGCTCGATCCGGGACTACCACAATGAGCAGTTCTTC
TRBV5-1	few	TRBJ2-5	NA	CASSGWGQETQYF	TGCGCCAGCAGCGGGTGGGGGCAAGAGACCCAGTACTTC
TRBV6-1	few	TRBJ2-7	NA	CASTPSGTSYREQYF	TGTGCCAGCACCCCCTCGGGGACTTCCTATAGAGAGCAGTACTTC
TRBV3-1	few	TRBJ2-5	TRBD2	CASSPALAGRGETQYF	TGTGCCAGCAGCCCCGCACTAGCGGGGAGGGGAGAGACCCAGTACTTC
TRBV29-1	few	TRBJ2-7	NA	CSVHDWQGGEQYF	TGCAGCGTTCACGATTGGCAGGGGGGCGAGCAGTACTTC
TRBV18	few	TRBJ1-1	TRBD1	CASSPGQGGSTEAFF	TGTGCCAGCTCACCGGGACAGGGAGGAAGCACTGAAGCTTTCTTT